These 17 T cell receptor beta chains originate from one sample sequenced in a study of blood T cell repertoires in COVID-19. The repertoire was sequenced with immunoSEQ multiplex PCR; TCRdb's copy has only in-frame clones and lacks some. There are 220,000 or so clones in the sample; around three quarters occur only once, and 5.5% to 7% lies in the top ten. Sequencing used peripheral blood. The receptors come from a woman in her sixties or seventies with acute or convalescent COVID-19.

The J gene is TRBJ1-5, the V gene TRBV6-1; D might be TRBD1 (6 bases). The V end lost 3 bases, the J end lost 0 bases, and 12 bases lay between the germline ends. This CDR3 has 16 residues. Germline loops: CDR1 MNHNS, CDR2 SASEGT. Written as DNA, the CDR3 is TGTGCCAGCAGTGAGGGGACACTCTATAGCAATCAGCCCCAGCATTTT. It encodes CASSEGTLYSNQPQHF.

The rearrangement joins TRBV5-4 to TRBJ2-6; 11 bases are shared with TRBD1. With 5 bases clipped from V and 1 base from J, the junction kept 5 bases outside the gene matches. The CDR3 loop spans 17 amino acids. Germline values: CDR1 SGHNT, CDR2 YYREEE (reference sequence). The CDR3 DNA follows: TGTGCCAGCAGTTCCGGGACAGGGGGATCTGGGGCCAACGTCCTGACTTTC. This codes for CASSSGTGGSGANVLTF.

This clone was counted once. The chain couples TRBV10-1 to TRBJ2-3; a possible D gene is TRBD2 (5 bases). From germline, CDR1 is WNHNN and CDR2 SYGVQD (reference sequence). This CDR3 has 13 residues. V shed 10 bases and J shed 2 bases, with 13 bases lying between them. The CDR3 DNA is TGCGCCACCCAAGCGGCGGACACAGATACGCAGTATTTT. Protein sequence: CATQAADTDTQYF.

The chain recombines TRBV19 with TRBJ1-4; TRBD1 aligns across 9 bases. The V gene end was trimmed by 6 bases and the J gene end by 5 bases; junction bases not matched to a gene: 7. Germline V gives CDR1 LNHDA, CDR2 SQIVND (reference sequence). CDR3 size: 15 residues. CDR3: CASSHRDRVNEKLFF. For the CDR3, the DNA is TGTGCCAGTAGCCACCGGGACAGGGTCAATGAAAAACTGTTTTTT.

The chain employs TRBV18 and TRBJ2-3, with TRBD2 identical over 15 bases. From germline, CDR1 is KGHSH and CDR2 LQKENI. After removal of 0 bases from V and 4 bases from J, the junction contained 2 bases not matched to a gene. The CDR3 has 17 residues. CDR3 amino acids: CASSPPGLAGGSDTQYF. The DNA for the CDR3 is TGTGCCAGCTCACCACCCGGACTAGCGGGAGGGTCAGATACGCAGTATTTT.

The J gene is TRBJ2-7, the V gene TRBV5-1; perhaps TRBD1 as D (6 bases). The V gene lost 2 bases and the J gene lost 2 bases, with 14 bases spanning the gap. The CDR3 spans 15 residues. Germline lookup yields CDR1 SGHRS and CDR2 YFSETQ. This CDR3 is CASSLGQHNPYEQYF. The CDR3 nucleotides are TGCGCCAGCAGCTTAGGACAGCACAACCCCTACGAGCAGTACTTC.

The gene calls are TRBV2 and TRBJ2-7; TRBD2 matches at 12 bases. V lost 5 bases to trimming and J lost 6 bases; unmatched junction nucleotides: 5. Germline V gives CDR1 SNHLY, CDR2 FYNNEI. CDR3 length equals 14 residues. The CDR3: CASSLLAGGTEQYF. In DNA, the CDR3 is TGTGCCAGCAGTTTACTAGCGGGAGGCACCGAGCAGTACTTC.

The chain carries TRBV30 and TRBJ1-2, with TRBD1 identical over 8 bases. Per germline, CDR1 GTSNPN and CDR2 SVGIG (reference sequence). The CDR3 has 11 residues. V gave up 4 bases and J gave up 8 bases; unmatched junction bases: 3. The CDR3 spells CAWTDRGGYTF. Written as DNA, the CDR3 is TGTGCCTGGACTGACAGGGGCGGCTACACCTTC.

This clone was found once. CDR3 DNA: TGTGCCAGCAGCCCAGGGTCGGGAGGGCCGTTGCGGGAGACCCAGTACTTC. The encoded protein is CASSPGSGGPLRETQYF. The chain combines TRBV3-1 (or the pseudogene TRBV3-2) with TRBJ2-5; 8 bases agree with TRBD2. The CDR3 is 17 amino acids. CDR1 is LGHDT and CDR2 is YNNKEL in the germline V gene (reference sequence). With V trimmed by 4 bases and J by 5 bases, 15 bases remained unmatched.

This chain uses TRBV10-2 with TRBJ2-7, with TRBD2 identical over 7 bases. Germline CDR1 WSHSY, CDR2 SAAADI. This CDR3 has 12 amino acids. The V segment lost 3 bases and the J segment 5 bases; nucleotides outside the gene matches: 1. In DNA form, the CDR3 reads TGCGCCAGCAGTGACGGGGGGAACGAGCAGTACTTC. Its translation is CASSDGGNEQYF.

The CDR3 loop reads CASSQTSGNYEQYF. In nucleotides, the CDR3 is TGTGCCAGCAGCCAAACTAGCGGGAATTACGAGCAGTACTTC. The chain uses TRBV4-2 and TRBJ2-7, with TRBD2 matching 10 bases. The germline gives CDR1 LGHNA, CDR2 YNFKEQ. The V segment lost 2 bases and the J segment 4 bases; nucleotides outside the gene matches: 2. The CDR3 sequence is 14 residues long.

This clone has a handful of counts. At one end, the junction sequence differs from germline, possibly due to a read error. The V gene is TRBV7-7, the J gene TRBJ1-1; D not certain. The CDR3 has 13 amino acids. The V gene's germline CDR1 is SSHAT and CDR2 FNYEAQ (reference sequence). The CDR3 loop reads CASSTPRGTEAFF. The DNA of the CDR3 is TGTGCTAGCAGCACCCCCCGGGGCACTGAAGCTTTCTTT.

For the CDR3, the DNA is TGTGCCAGCAGCTTGACCCCGGAGGACAGCTACTCTGGAAACACCATATATTTT. This codes for CASSLTPEDSYSGNTIYF. The chain employs TRBV7-8 and TRBJ1-3, with D perhaps TRBD1 (6 bases). The CDR3 runs 18 residues. CDR1 and CDR2 (germline): SGHVS, FQNEAQ. Between the trimmed V and J ends, which lost 3 bases and 0 bases, there was a span of 18 bases.

The genes are TRBV7-8 and TRBJ2-1, with TRBD2 identical over 8 bases. Germline lookup yields CDR1 SGHVS and CDR2 FQNEAQ. The CDR3 loop spans 13 amino acids. V was pared by 8 bases and J by 8 bases, with 8 bases of the junction left unmatched. The DNA for the CDR3 is TGTGCCAGCGCCTCCCGGGGGGGGCATGAGCAGTTCTTC. Its protein is CASASRGGHEQFF.

This chain uses TRBV18 with TRBJ2-1; D gene unclear. V was trimmed by 3 bases and J by 8 bases, leaving 11 bases between them. The CDR3 totals 13 residues. Germline V gene sequence: CDR1 KGHSH, CDR2 LQKENI. CDR3: CASSPERGDEQFF. CDR3 DNA: TGTGCCAGCTCACCGGAGCGCGGCGATGAGCAGTTCTTC.

This clone has only one observation. This chain joins TRBV6-5 and TRBJ2-7; the match to TRBD1 covers 7 bases. This CDR3 has 12 residues. Losses at the gene ends were 9 bases for V and 5 bases for J; bases not matched to a gene: 7. Germline CDR1 is MNHEY and CDR2 is SVGAGI. CDR3 coding DNA: TGTGCCAGTCGACAGGGCACCCACGAGCAGTACTTC. The encoded protein is CASRQGTHEQYF.

The chain couples TRBV28 to TRBJ1-6; 9 bases match TRBD1. The V gene end was trimmed by 6 bases and the J gene end by 5 bases; junction bases not matched to a gene: 5. Germline lookup yields CDR1 MDHEN and CDR2 SYDVKM. The CDR3 is 15 amino acids. The CDR3 protein is CASSRGTGNNSPLHF. The CDR3 nucleotides read TGTGCCAGCAGCCGAGGGACAGGGAATAATTCACCCCTCCACTTT.